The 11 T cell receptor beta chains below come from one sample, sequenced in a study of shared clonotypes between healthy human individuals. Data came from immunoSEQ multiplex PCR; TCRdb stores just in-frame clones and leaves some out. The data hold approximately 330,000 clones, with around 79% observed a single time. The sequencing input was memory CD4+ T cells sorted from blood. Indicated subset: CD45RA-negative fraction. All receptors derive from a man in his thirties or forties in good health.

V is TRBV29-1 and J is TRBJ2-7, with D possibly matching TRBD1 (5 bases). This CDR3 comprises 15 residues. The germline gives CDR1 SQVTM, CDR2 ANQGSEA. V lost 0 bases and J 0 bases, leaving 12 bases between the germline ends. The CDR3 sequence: CSVEEGHRSSYEQYF. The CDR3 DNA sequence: TGCAGCGTTGAAGAAGGGCACAGGAGCTCCTACGAGCAGTACTTC.

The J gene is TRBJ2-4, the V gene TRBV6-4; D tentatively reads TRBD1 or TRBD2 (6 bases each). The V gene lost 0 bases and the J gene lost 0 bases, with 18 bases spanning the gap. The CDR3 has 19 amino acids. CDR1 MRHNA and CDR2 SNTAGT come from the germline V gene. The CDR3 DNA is TGTGCCAGCAGTGACTCACCCAAAAGCGGAGGGGGAGCCAAAAACATTCAGTACTTC. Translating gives CASSDSPKSGGGAKNIQYF.

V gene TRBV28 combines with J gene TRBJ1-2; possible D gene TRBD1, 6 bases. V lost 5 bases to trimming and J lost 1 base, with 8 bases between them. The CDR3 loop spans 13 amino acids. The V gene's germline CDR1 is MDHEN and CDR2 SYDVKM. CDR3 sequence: CASSKGVNYGYTF. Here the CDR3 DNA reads TGTGCCAGCAGTAAGGGGGTTAACTATGGCTACACCTTC.

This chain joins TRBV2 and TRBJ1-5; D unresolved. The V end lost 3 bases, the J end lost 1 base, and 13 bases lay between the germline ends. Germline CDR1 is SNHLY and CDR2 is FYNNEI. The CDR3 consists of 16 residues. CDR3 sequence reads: CASSDPWDLSNQPQHF. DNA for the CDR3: TGTGCCAGCAGTGACCCCTGGGATCTAAGCAATCAGCCCCAGCATTTT.

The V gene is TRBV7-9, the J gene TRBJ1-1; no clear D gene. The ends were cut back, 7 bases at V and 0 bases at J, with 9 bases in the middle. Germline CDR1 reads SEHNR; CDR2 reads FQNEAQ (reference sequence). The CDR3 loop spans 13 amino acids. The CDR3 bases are TGTGCCAGCAATCTCGGGGTGAACACTGAAGCTTTCTTT. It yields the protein CASNLGVNTEAFF.

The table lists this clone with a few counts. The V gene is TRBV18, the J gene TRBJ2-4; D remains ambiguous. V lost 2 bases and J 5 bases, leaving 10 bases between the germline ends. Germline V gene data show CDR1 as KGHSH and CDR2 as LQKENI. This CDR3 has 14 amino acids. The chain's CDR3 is CASSPIGGENIQYF. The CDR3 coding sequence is TGTGCCAGCTCACCAATCGGCGGCGAAAACATTCAGTACTTC. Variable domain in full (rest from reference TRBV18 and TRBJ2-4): NAGVMQNPRHLVRRRGQEARLRCSPMKGHSHVYWYRQLPEEGLKFMVYLQKENIIDESGMPKERFSAEFPKEGPSILRIQQVVRGDSAAYFCASSPIGGENIQYFGAGTRLSVL.

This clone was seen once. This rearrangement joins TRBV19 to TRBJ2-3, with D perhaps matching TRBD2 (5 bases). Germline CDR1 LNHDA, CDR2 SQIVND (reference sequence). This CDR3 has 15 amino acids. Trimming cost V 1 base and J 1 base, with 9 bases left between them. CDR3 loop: CASSIGGSGTDTQYF. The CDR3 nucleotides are TGTGCCAGTAGTATAGGAGGGAGCGGCACAGATACGCAGTATTTT. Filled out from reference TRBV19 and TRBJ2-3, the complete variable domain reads DGGITQSPKYLFRKEGQNVTLSCEQNLNHDAMYWYRQDPGQGLRLIYYSQIVNDFQKGDIAEGYSVSREKKESFPLTVTSAQKNPTAFYLCASSIGGSGTDTQYFGPGTRLTVL.

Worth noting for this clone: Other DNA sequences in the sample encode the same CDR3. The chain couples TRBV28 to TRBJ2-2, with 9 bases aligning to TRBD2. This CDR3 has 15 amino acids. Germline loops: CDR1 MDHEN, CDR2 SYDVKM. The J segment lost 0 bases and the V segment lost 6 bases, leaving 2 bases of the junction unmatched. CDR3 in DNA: TGTGCCAGCAGCAGGACTAGCGCGAACACCGGGGAGCTGTTTTTT. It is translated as CASSRTSANTGELFF.

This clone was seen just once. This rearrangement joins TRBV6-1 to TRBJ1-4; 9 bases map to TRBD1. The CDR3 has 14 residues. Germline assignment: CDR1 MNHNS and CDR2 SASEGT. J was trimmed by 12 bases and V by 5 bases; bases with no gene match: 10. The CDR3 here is CASSPSTGGRELFF. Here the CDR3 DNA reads TGTGCCAGCAGTCCTTCAACAGGGGGCCGGGAACTGTTTTTT.

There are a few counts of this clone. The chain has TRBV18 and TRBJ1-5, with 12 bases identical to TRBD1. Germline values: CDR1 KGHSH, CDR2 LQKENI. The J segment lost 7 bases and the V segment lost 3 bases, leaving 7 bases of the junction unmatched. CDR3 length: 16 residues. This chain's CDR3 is CASSPPGQGASQPQHF. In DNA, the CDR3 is TGTGCCAGCTCACCCCCGGGACAGGGGGCGAGCCAGCCCCAGCATTTT.

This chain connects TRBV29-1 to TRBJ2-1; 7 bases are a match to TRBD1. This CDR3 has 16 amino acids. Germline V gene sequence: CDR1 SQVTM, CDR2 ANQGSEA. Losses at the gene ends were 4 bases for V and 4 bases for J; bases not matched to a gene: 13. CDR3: CSVVPAGGPIYNEQFF. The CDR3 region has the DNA TGCAGCGTTGTCCCCGCAGGGGGACCTATTTACAATGAGCAGTTCTTC.